The subject of this entry is one TCR beta chain. TCRdb processed the 5' RACE reads anew with MiXCR; each CDR3 protein has one entry. This table holds over 40,000 distinct CDR3 sequences, approximately 28% found once. V lost 5 bases and J lost 6; bases outside the gene matches: 6. Germline V gene data show CDR1 as SGHVS and CDR2 as FQNEAQ. The CDR3 contains 14 residues. The chain uses TRBV7-8 and TRBJ2-5; 10 positions match TRBD1. This clonotype was sampled from a female donor with breast cancer. The specimen was tumor-infiltrating memory CD4+ T cells sorted from the breast tumor. As to subset: memory CD4+ T cells, CD4+CD45RO+CD25-. Here the CDR3 reads CASSAGQGLQTQYF. The CDR3 nucleotides read TGTGCCAGCAGCGCGGGACAGGGGTTGCAGACCCAGTACTTC.